The 5 T cell receptor beta chains below come from one sample, sequenced in a study of PD-L1 blockade in urothelial cancer. Time point of the sample: pretreatment peripheral blood. Data came from immunoSEQ multiplex PCR; TCRdb stores just in-frame clones and leaves some out. The sample consists of around 92,000 clones, roughly 90% of them appearing once. Material: PBMCs, obtained around atezolizumab (anti-PD-L1) treatment. The source is a woman of 80 years or more with urothelial cancer.

The chain employs TRBV6-4 and TRBJ2-7; 11 bases are a match to TRBD1. From germline, CDR1 is MRHNA and CDR2 SNTAGT. The CDR3 is 16 amino acids. The V segment lost 4 bases and the J segment 2 bases; nucleotides outside the gene matches: 7. The chain's CDR3 is CASSVQPGQGAYEQYF. CDR3 nucleotides: TGTGCCAGCAGTGTTCAGCCGGGACAGGGGGCCTACGAGCAGTACTTC.

V gene TRBV10-1 combines with J gene TRBJ2-7; 8 bases are shared with TRBD1. This CDR3 comprises 13 residues. Germline V gene lookup returns CDR1 WNHNN and CDR2 SYGVQD (reference sequence). The V and J ends lost 2 bases and 4 bases, in that order; junction bases with no gene match: 1. The CDR3 sequence is CASSEDRGYEQYF. DNA of the CDR3: TGCGCCAGCAGTGAGGACAGGGGATACGAGCAGTACTTC.

The chain uses TRBV14 and TRBJ2-7; D is perhaps TRBD2 (5 bases). Trimming took 0 bases from V and 7 from J, leaving 13 bases between them. The CDR3 is 14 residues long. Germline CDR1 is SGHDN and CDR2 is FVKESK. CDR3 sequence (DNA): TGTGCCAGCAGCCAAGATCTCCGGACTTCTGAGCAGTACTTC. Its protein product is CASSQDLRTSEQYF.

The chain has TRBV10-3 and TRBJ2-7; 7 bases are shared with TRBD2. This CDR3 region has 13 residues. Per germline, CDR1 ENHRY and CDR2 SYGVKD. V gave up 3 bases and J gave up 6 bases; unmatched junction bases: 5. Here the CDR3 DNA reads TGTGCCATCAGTGAAGGACTAGAAGGCGAGCAGTACTTC. Translated, it gives CAISEGLEGEQYF.

V and J are TRBV29-1 and TRBJ2-7, with D possibly TRBD2 on 5 matching bases. This CDR3 comprises 11 residues. Looked up from germline, CDR1 is SQVTM and CDR2 is ANQGSEA. V was pared by 6 bases and J by 6 bases, with 12 bases between. The CDR3 bases are TGCAGCGTACGTCTAGCTGGCGAGCAGTACTTC. Translated: CSVRLAGEQYF.